This TCR beta chain stems from a study of response to subunit inactivated influenza vaccine. The CDR3 has 12 amino acids. V was pared by 6 bases and J by 4 bases, with 5 bases of the junction left unmatched. The germline gives CDR1 DFQATT, CDR2 SNEGSKA (reference sequence). Via MiXCR, TCRdb re-called the RT-PCR reads, giving one row per CDR3 protein. The sample lists around 300,000 distinct CDR3 sequences, 20% to 25% occurring once. In its sample, this clonotype was seen many times. The rearrangement uses TRBV20-1 and TRBJ1-1, with TRBD1 matching 7 bases. The sequencing here drew on PBMCs from blood, taken approximately 20 months after vaccination. The clonotype originates from a man aged 45 to 70 who received an inactivated influenza vaccine. CDR3 region: CSARYRGTEAFF. DNA of the CDR3: TGCAGTGCGAGGTACAGGGGCACTGAAGCTTTCTTT.